A selection of T cell receptor beta chains follows, all from one sample in a study of cytomegalovirus exposure and HLA in healthy donors. Assay used: immunoSEQ multiplex PCR; TCRdb lists only in-frame clones, some missing. The sample yields about 89,000 clones, roughly 76% seen once. The sequencing sample was made of PBMCs. These receptors all stem from a male donor in good health and CMV-seronegative. Each CDR3 is given without its conserved first and last residue. Fields, in order: V gene, J gene, CDR3 protein.

>TRBV6-5|TRBJ2-1
ASSYSPDSSYNEQF
>TRBV25-1|TRBJ1-5
ASSSQNSNQPQH
>TRBV28|TRBJ2-3
ASSLGLAGGFTDTQY
>TRBV28|TRBJ2-1
ASRRQGADNEQF
>TRBV30|TRBJ1-2
AWSVRRGIGYGYT
>TRBV5-6|TRBJ1-5
ASSLEGGGPQH
>TRBV10-3|TRBJ1-3
AIRVFGGNTIY
>TRBV25-1|TRBJ1-2
ASSESGTGFGYT
>TRBV5-4|TRBJ2-1
ASSGTPSQGIYNEQF
>TRBV5-6|TRBJ2-3
ASSYGTSTDTQY
>TRBV6-5|TRBJ2-7
ASSYDSTYEQY
>TRBV7-9|TRBJ1-4
ASSQRQGSEKLF
>TRBV10-2|TRBJ2-7
ASSGWLAGTEQY
>TRBV28|TRBJ2-1
ASSYSFVAGDLYNEQF
>TRBV28|TRBJ2-3
ASSPPAGGGSTDTQY
>TRBV27|TRBJ2-1
ASSRTSGRFEQF
>TRBV21-1|TRBJ2-7
ASRTVNYEQY
>TRBV9|TRBJ2-7
ASSQGQGTSTSYYEQY
>TRBV7-9|TRBJ2-7
ASSVPGTGDEQY
>TRBV7-2|TRBJ1-3
ASSVHRGREDTIY
>TRBV11-2|TRBJ1-2
ASSLIGRHYGYT
>TRBV7-8|TRBJ1-1
ASSFRRQMNTEAF
>TRBV4-3|TRBJ2-1
ASSQGSSGNYNEQF
>TRBV30|TRBJ2-3
AWSGTSRLDTQY
>TRBV27|TRBJ2-5
ASRLTSGLETQY
>TRBV5-1|TRBJ2-5
ASSFGAGGRETQY
>TRBV7-9|TRBJ1-2
ASGQINYGYT
>TRBV11-2|TRBJ2-3
ASRRTGSSPNTQY